This is a list of T cell receptor beta chains from one sample in a study of blood T cell repertoires in COVID-19. TCRdb's table, derived via immunoSEQ multiplex PCR, lists solely in-frame clones and lacks some. This table has roughly 260,000 clones, more than 70% appearing once. What was sequenced was peripheral blood. The source is a woman between 45 and 65 years old with acute or convalescent COVID-19. CDR3s include the opening cysteine and the closing phenylalanine or tryptophan. The order of the fields is clone size, V gene, J gene, D gene, CDR3 protein, CDR3 DNA. A D gene is named only where the DNA matches it firmly. A clone size is listed for some rows: how often the clone was seen (once, few, many), or a class if it is expanded.

abundance: NA
v_gene: TRBV5-1
j_gene: TRBJ1-4
d_gene: NA
CDR3aa: CASSRTEVEKLFF
CDR3nt: TGCGCCAGCAGCAGGACAGAAGTGGAAAAACTGTTTTTT

abundance: NA
v_gene: TRBV29-1
j_gene: TRBJ1-1
d_gene: NA
CDR3aa: CSTRPGTEAFF
CDR3nt: TGCAGCACGAGGCCGGGGACTGAAGCTTTCTTT

abundance: once
v_gene: TRBV19
j_gene: TRBJ2-1
d_gene: TRBD2
CDR3aa: CASIQNSGRAYNEQFF
CDR3nt: TGTGCCAGTATTCAGAATAGCGGGAGGGCCTACAATGAGCAGTTCTTC

abundance: NA
v_gene: TRBV18
j_gene: TRBJ1-2
d_gene: NA
CDR3aa: CASSPPSVRNYGYTF
CDR3nt: TGTGCCAGCTCACCACCGTCAGTGAGGAACTATGGCTACACCTTC

abundance: NA
v_gene: TRBV4-1
j_gene: TRBJ2-7
d_gene: NA
CDR3aa: CASSQDPQRYYEQYF
CDR3nt: TGCGCCAGCAGCCAAGACCCACAGAGATACTACGAGCAGTACTTC

abundance: NA
v_gene: TRBV18
j_gene: TRBJ1-5
d_gene: TRBD1
CDR3aa: CASSINTGGDQPQHF
CDR3nt: TGTGCCAGCTCAATAAATACAGGGGGCGATCAGCCCCAGCATTTT

abundance: NA
v_gene: TRBV7-2
j_gene: TRBJ2-5
d_gene: TRBD2
CDR3aa: CASSSSGRWETQYF
CDR3nt: TGTGCCAGCAGCTCTAGCGGGAGGTGGGAGACCCAGTACTTC

abundance: NA
v_gene: TRBV5-8
j_gene: TRBJ1-6
d_gene: NA
CDR3aa: CASSLDSYNSPLHF
CDR3nt: TGTGCCAGCAGCTTGGATTCATATAATTCACCCCTCCACTTT

abundance: NA
v_gene: TRBV9
j_gene: TRBJ1-1
d_gene: NA
CDR3aa: CASSVGGETEAFF
CDR3nt: TGTGCCAGCAGCGTAGGGGGGGAAACTGAAGCTTTCTTT

abundance: once
v_gene: TRBV5-6
j_gene: TRBJ2-7
d_gene: NA
CDR3aa: CASSAGQRNQFTGAYEQYF
CDR3nt: TGTGCCAGCAGCGCCGGACAGCGAAACCAATTTACTGGCGCCTACGAGCAGTACTTC

abundance: few
v_gene: TRBV5-1
j_gene: TRBJ1-6
d_gene: NA
CDR3aa: CASSLEGDNSPLHF
CDR3nt: TGCGCCAGCAGCTTGGAAGGGGATAATTCACCCCTCCACTTT

abundance: NA
v_gene: TRBV7-2
j_gene: TRBJ2-6
d_gene: NA
CDR3aa: CASSFRGGAGANVLTF
CDR3nt: TGTGCCAGCAGCTTCAGGGGTGGGGCTGGGGCCAACGTCCTGACTTTC

abundance: NA
v_gene: TRBV6-1
j_gene: TRBJ2-6
d_gene: TRBD1
CDR3aa: CASSAGRGQRNSGANVLTF
CDR3nt: TGTGCCAGCAGTGCGGGCAGGGGACAGAGAAACTCTGGGGCCAACGTCCTGACTTTC

abundance: NA
v_gene: TRBV28
j_gene: TRBJ1-1
d_gene: NA
CDR3aa: CASSLSRKKAFF
CDR3nt: TGTGCCAGCAGTTTGTCCAGGAAAAAAGCTTTCTTT

abundance: NA
v_gene: TRBV18
j_gene: TRBJ2-5
d_gene: TRBD2
CDR3aa: CASSPSSITGGGETQYF
CDR3nt: TGTGCCAGCTCACCCTCAAGCATAACGGGAGGAGGGGAGACCCAGTACTTC

abundance: NA
v_gene: TRBV20-1
j_gene: TRBJ1-1
d_gene: NA
CDR3aa: CSARFGVGAFF
CDR3nt: TGCAGTGCTAGGTTCGGGGTTGGGGCTTTCTTT

abundance: NA
v_gene: TRBV24-1
j_gene: TRBJ2-1
d_gene: TRBD2
CDR3aa: CATSDSGLAGTGAYNEQFF
CDR3nt: TGTGCCACCAGTGATTCGGGACTAGCGGGTACTGGAGCCTACAATGAGCAGTTCTTC